This entry lists 3 T cell receptor beta chains sequenced from one sample in a study of blood T cell repertoires in COVID-19. Sequencing was performed with immunoSEQ multiplex PCR; in TCRdb, only in-frame clones are kept and a portion is missing. The data show under 200,000 clones, almost 90% seen once. Source material: peripheral blood. These receptors were collected from a man aged 18-30 years with active or convalescent COVID-19.

J is TRBJ2-7 and V is TRBV6-5, with TRBD1 matching over 7 bases. CDR1 and CDR2 from the germline V gene are MNHEY and SVGAGI. J lost 3 bases, V lost 2 bases, and 10 bases had no gene match. There are 16 residues in the CDR3. CDR3 in amino acids: CASSYPGTVGDYEQYF. The CDR3 DNA is TGTGCCAGCAGTTACCCCGGGACAGTGGGGGACTACGAGCAGTACTTC.

The J gene is TRBJ2-7, the V gene TRBV29-1, with 8 bases lining up with TRBD1. This CDR3 contains 14 residues. From germline, CDR1 is SQVTM and CDR2 ANQGSEA. V dropped 4 bases and J dropped 3; count of bases not matched to a gene: 8. The CDR3 loop is CSVGTGTGRYEQYF. The CDR3 DNA follows: TGCAGCGTTGGAACCGGGACAGGTCGCTACGAGCAGTACTTC.

This chain uses TRBV19 with TRBJ1-2; the match to TRBD1 covers 9 bases. The germline V gene has CDR1 LNHDA and CDR2 SQIVND (reference sequence). The CDR3 is 15 residues long. The V segment lost 4 bases and the J segment 8 bases; nucleotides outside the gene matches: 11. The CDR3 protein is CASSKPGQGTKGYTF. The CDR3 nucleotides are TGTGCCAGTAGTAAGCCGGGACAGGGCACTAAGGGCTACACCTTC. Full variable domain (missing parts from reference TRBV19 and TRBJ1-2): DGGITQSPKYLFRKEGQNVTLSCEQNLNHDAMYWYRQDPGQGLRLIYYSQIVNDFQKGDIAEGYSVSREKKESFPLTVTSAQKNPTAFYLCASSKPGQGTKGYTFGSGTRLTVV.